This TCR beta chain was identified in a study of T cell responses to AZD1222 COVID-19 vaccine. Study-level information: Second doses that came at about 4 or about 12 weeks were put together.

Comment on this clone: Its antigen remains unknown.

Study-wide results and caveats: Nearly half of spike-specific TCRs reportedly target variant regions that are unmutated in the B.1.351 and B.1.1.7 variants. CD4 TCRs associated with vaccination spanned spike, dominating at 160-218 and 743-854. Baseline seropositivity characterized only a handful of AZD1222 recipients.

CDR3 size: 11 residues. With 6 bases removed from V and 7 bases from J, the gap between germline ends came to 13 bases. The germline V gene has CDR1 DFQATT and CDR2 SNEGSKA (reference sequence). Sequencing was performed with immunoSEQ multiplex PCR; in TCRdb, only in-frame clones are kept and a portion is missing. The sample consists of 120,000 or so clones, roughly 91% of them appearing once. Sample: peripheral blood, taken on day 0 of AZD1222 vaccination. This clonotype was obtained from an adult in good health. The V call is TRBV20-1, the J call TRBJ2-7; tentative D call: TRBD2 (7 bases). CDR3 in amino acids: CSAVGGVEQYF. For the CDR3, the DNA is TGCAGTGCCGTAGGGGGGGTAGAGCAGTACTTC.